This T cell receptor beta chain was profiled in a study of STAT5B mutations in CD4+ large granular lymphocyte leukemia. In regard to this clone: The target antigen is unknown.

Sequenced by immunoSEQ multiplex PCR; TCRdb stores in-frame clones only, minus some. The data contain some 19,000 clones, approximately 70% of them singletons. General study points: Top patient clones used TRBV06 genes more often: 8/27 versus 2/35 in controls. Roughly 27% of private leukemic clonotypes occurred rarely in other patients' non-leukemic repertoires.

V was clipped by 0 bases and J by 4 bases, with 14 bases between them. There are 15 residues in the CDR3. The germline V gene encodes CDR1 SGHKS and CDR2 YYEKEE (reference sequence). The rearrangement joins TRBV5-5 to TRBJ2-7; D ambiguous. The specimen sequenced was CD4+ T cells from blood buffy coats. This clonotype was obtained from a human donor in good health. The CDR3 DNA reads TGTGCCAGCAGCTTGGGTGGTGCGGAGTTTTACGAGCAGTACTTC. It specifies CASSLGGAEFYEQYF.